This T cell receptor (beta chain) was observed in a study of blood T cell repertoires in COVID-19. The germline CDR1 and CDR2 sequences are LGHNA and YNFKEQ. The CDR3 totals 16 residues. The junction had 10 bases not matched to a gene; V was cut back by 2 bases and J by 5 bases. Sequenced by immunoSEQ multiplex PCR; TCRdb stores in-frame clones only, minus some. The sample holds just over 300,000 clones, roughly 91% seen once. Sequenced: peripheral blood. This chain joins TRBV4-2 and TRBJ2-7, with 9 bases fitting TRBD2. The clonotype originates from a woman under 40 with COVID-19, enrolled during active disease. CDR3 sequence reads: CASSQKGAGLADEQYF. In nucleotides, the CDR3 is TGTGCCAGCAGCCAAAAAGGGGCGGGACTAGCCGACGAGCAGTACTTC.